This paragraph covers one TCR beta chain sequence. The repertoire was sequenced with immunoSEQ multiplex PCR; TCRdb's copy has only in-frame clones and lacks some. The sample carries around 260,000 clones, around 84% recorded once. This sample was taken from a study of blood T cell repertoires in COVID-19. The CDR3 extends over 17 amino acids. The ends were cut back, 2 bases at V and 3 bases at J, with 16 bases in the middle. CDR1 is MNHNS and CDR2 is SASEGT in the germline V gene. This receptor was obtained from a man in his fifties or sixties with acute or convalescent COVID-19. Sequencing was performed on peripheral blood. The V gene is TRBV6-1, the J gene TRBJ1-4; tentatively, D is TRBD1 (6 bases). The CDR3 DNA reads TGTGCCAGCAGTGAAATCAGGGGTATAACAGCTAATGAAAAACTGTTTTTT. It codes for CASSEIRGITANEKLFF.